This T cell receptor beta chain was identified in a study of identical twins' blood T cells. Broader study findings: Shared environment remains a possible cause of twin similarity.

Trimming removed 3 bases at V and 2 bases at J, with 7 bases between. From germline, CDR1 is MNHEY and CDR2 SMNVEV (reference sequence). This CDR3 has 14 residues. This clonotype has more than one count but fewer than ten. Antigen: not known. Likely shared infections and vaccines: all three twin pairs were reared together. Both ends of each TCR cDNA library bore sample-specific barcodes. TCRdb used MiXCR to reprocess the 5' RACE reads, holding one entry per CDR3 protein. Altogether roughly 380,000 distinct CDR3 sequences are present, about 28% being singletons, with the ten largest covering about 6%. Sequenced: PBMCs. This TCR was sampled from a woman aged 18-49 years in good health. J is TRBJ1-4 and V is TRBV27; D possibly corresponds to TRBD1 (6 bases). The CDR3 DNA reads TGTGCCAGCAGTTTTACAGGGACTAATGAAAAACTGTTTTTT. Its translation: CASSFTGTNEKLFF.